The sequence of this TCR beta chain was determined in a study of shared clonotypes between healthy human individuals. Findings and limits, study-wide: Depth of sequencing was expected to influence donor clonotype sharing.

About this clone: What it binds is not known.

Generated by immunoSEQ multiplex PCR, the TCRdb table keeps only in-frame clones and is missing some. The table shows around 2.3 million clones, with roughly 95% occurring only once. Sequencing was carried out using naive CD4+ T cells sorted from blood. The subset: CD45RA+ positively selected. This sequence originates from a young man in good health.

Here the CDR3 DNA reads TGTGCCAGCAGTGTCCCGGGACGAGATACGCAGTATTTT. This gives the protein CASSVPGRDTQYF. The chain couples TRBV6-1 to TRBJ2-3; D may be TRBD1 or TRBD2 (5 bases each). V lost 4 bases, J lost 5 bases, and 10 bases lay in between. The germline V gene has CDR1 MNHNS and CDR2 SASEGT. The CDR3 length is 13 residues.